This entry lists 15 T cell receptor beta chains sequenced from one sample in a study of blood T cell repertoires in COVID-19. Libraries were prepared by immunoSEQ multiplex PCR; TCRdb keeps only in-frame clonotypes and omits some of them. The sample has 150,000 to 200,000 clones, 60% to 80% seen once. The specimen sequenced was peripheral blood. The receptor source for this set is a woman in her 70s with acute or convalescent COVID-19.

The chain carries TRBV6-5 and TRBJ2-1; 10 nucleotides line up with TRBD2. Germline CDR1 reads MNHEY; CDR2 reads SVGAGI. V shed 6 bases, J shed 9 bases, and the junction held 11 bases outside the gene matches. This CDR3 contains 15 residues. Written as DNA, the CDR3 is TGTGCCAGCAGATTTGTAACTAGCGGGAACAGTGAGCAGTTCTTC. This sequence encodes CASRFVTSGNSEQFF.

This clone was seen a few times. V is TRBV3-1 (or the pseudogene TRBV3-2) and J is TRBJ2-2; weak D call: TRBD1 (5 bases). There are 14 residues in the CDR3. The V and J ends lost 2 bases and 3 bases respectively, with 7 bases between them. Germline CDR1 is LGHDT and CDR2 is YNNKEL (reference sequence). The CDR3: CASSQTGHTGELFF. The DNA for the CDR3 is TGTGCCAGCAGCCAAACAGGACACACCGGGGAGCTGTTTTTT.

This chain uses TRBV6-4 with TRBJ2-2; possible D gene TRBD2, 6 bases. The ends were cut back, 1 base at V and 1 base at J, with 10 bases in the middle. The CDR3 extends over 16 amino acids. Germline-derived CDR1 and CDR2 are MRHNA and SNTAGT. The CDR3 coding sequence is TGTGCCAGCAGTGACTTGGGGGGACTGAACACCGGGGAGCTGTTTTTT. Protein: CASSDLGGLNTGELFF.

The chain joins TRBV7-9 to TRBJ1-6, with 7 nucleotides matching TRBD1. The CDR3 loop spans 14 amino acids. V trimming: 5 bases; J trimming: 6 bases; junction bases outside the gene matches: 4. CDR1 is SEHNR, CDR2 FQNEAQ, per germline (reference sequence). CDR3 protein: CASSQTGINSPLHF. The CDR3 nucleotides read TGTGCCAGCAGCCAGACAGGGATTAATTCACCCCTCCACTTT.

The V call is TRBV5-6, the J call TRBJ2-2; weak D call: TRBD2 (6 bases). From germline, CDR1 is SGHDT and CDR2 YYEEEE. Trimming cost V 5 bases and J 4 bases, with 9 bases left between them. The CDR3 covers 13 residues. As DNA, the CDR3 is TGTGCCAGCAGGCGGAGGGCCACCGGGGAGCTGTTTTTT. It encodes CASRRRATGELFF.

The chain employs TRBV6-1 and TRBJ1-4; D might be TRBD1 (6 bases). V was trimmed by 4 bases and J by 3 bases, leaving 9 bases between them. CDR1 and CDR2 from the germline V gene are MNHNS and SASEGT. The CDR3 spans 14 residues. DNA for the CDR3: TGTGCCAGCAGTGGGGACATCGCTAATGAAAAACTGTTTTTT. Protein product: CASSGDIANEKLFF.

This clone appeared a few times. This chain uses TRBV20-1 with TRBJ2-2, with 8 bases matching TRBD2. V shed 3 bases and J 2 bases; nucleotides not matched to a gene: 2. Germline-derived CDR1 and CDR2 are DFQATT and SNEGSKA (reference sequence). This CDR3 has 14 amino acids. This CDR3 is CSASSGTNTGELFF. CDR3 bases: TGCAGTGCTAGTAGCGGGACTAACACCGGGGAGCTGTTTTTT.

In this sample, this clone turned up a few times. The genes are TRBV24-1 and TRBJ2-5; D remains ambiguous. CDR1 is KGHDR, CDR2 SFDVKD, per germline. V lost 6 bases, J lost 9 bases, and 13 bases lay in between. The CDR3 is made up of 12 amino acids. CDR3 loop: CATSLSGVSQYF. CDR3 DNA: TGTGCCACCAGTCTATCCGGTGTTTCCCAGTACTTC.

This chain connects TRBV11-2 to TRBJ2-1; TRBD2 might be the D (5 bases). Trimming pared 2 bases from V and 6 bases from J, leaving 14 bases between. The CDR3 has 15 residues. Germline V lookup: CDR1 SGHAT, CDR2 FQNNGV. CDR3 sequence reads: CASSLSRAEINEQFF. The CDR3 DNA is TGTGCCAGCAGCTTATCCCGAGCGGAAATCAATGAGCAGTTCTTC.

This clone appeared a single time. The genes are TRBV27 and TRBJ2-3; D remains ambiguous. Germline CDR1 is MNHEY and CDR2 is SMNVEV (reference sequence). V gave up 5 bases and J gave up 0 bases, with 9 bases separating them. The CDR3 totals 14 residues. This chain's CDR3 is CASSPLTSTDTQYF. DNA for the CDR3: TGTGCCAGCAGTCCCTTGACTAGCACAGATACGCAGTATTTT.

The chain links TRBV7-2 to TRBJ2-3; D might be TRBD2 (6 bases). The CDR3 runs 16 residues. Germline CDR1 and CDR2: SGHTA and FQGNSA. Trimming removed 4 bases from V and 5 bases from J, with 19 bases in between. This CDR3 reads CASSSGGPGEVDTQYF. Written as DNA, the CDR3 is TGTGCCAGCAGCTCCGGTGGGCCGGGAGAGGTAGATACGCAGTATTTT. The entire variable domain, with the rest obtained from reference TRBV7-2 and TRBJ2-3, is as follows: GAGVSQSPSNKVTEKGKDVELRCDPISGHTALYWYRQSLGQGLEFLIYFQGNSAPDKSGLPSDRFSAERTGGSVSTLTIQRTQQEDSAVYLCASSSGGPGEVDTQYFGPGTRLTVL.

CDR3 region: CSVESASGIHHEQFF. The DNA for the CDR3 is TGCAGCGTTGAATCGGCTAGCGGGATTCATCATGAGCAGTTCTTC. The chain carries TRBV29-1 and TRBJ2-1, with 9 bases that match TRBD2. There are 15 residues in the CDR3. Germline V lookup: CDR1 SQVTM, CDR2 ANQGSEA. V shed 2 bases, J shed 8 bases, and the junction held 10 bases outside the gene matches.

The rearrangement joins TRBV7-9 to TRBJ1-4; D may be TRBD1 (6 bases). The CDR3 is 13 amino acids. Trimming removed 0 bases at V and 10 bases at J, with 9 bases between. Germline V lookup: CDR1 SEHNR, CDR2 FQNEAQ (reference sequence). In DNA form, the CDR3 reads TGTGCCAGCAGCTTAGCAGCAGGGGCAAAACTGTTTTTT. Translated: CASSLAAGAKLFF.

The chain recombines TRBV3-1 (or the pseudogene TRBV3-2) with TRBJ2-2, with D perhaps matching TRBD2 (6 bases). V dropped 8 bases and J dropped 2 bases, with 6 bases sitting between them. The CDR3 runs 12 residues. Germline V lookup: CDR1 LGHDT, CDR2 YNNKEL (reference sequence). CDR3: CASGLNTGELFF. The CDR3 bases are TGTGCCAGCGGACTAAACACCGGGGAGCTGTTTTTT.

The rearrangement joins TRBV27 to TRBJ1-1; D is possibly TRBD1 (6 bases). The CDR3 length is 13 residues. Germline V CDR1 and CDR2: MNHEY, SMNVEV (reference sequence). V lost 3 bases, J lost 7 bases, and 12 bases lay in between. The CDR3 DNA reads TGTGCCAGCAGTTTTCGCAGGGGCGGTGAAGCTTTCTTT. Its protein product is CASSFRRGGEAFF.